This TCR beta chain was identified in a study of cytomegalovirus exposure and HLA in healthy donors. Study-wide results and limits: There were some public TCRs occurring in many donors, but most TCR sequences were rare. A later analysis showed TCR association rates differing by HLA locus, peaking at DRB1 and lowest at HLA-C.

Primers for the PCR totalled 60 Vbeta and 13 Jbeta. Generated by immunoSEQ multiplex PCR, the TCRdb table keeps only in-frame clones and is missing some. The top ten clones hold less than 2.5% of a sample with 110,000 or so clones, 81% of them seen once. Unmatched junction bases numbered 8, after V lost 4 bases and J lost 2 bases. The CDR3 is 16 residues long. Germline CDR1 is MGHRA and CDR2 is YSYEKL. In nominal health when sampled, donors likely had unrecorded immune exposures nonetheless. Comment on this clone: Its antigen is unidentified.

Material: PBMCs. The receptor's source is a woman between 40 and 55 years old in good health and CMV-seronegative. The chain combines TRBV4-1 with TRBJ1-2; 9 bases fit TRBD1. CDR3 protein: CASSPAGTGTNYGYTF. For the CDR3, the DNA is TGCGCCAGCAGCCCCGCCGGGACAGGGACCAACTATGGCTACACCTTC.